This entry lists 15 T cell receptor beta chains sequenced from one sample in a study of shared clonotypes between healthy human individuals. TCRdb's table, derived via immunoSEQ multiplex PCR, lists solely in-frame clones and lacks some. The sample consists of roughly 1,100,000 clones, roughly 75% of them appearing once. The sample was memory CD4+ T cells sorted from blood. The sample's subset: CD45RA-negative fraction. These receptors were collected from a man aged 18 to 30 in good health.

The rearrangement uses TRBV15 and TRBJ2-7; 7 positions match TRBD1. Trimming cost V 1 base and J 5 bases; bases outside gene matches: 2. CDR3 size: 13 residues. CDR1 is LNHNV, CDR2 YYDKDF, per germline (reference sequence). CDR3 region: CATSRGQGDEQYF. DNA of the CDR3: TGTGCCACCAGCAGAGGCCAGGGGGACGAGCAGTACTTC.

The rearrangement joins TRBV2 to TRBJ2-3, with D unclear. V was shortened by 6 bases and J by 0 bases, with 10 bases between the two germline ends. The CDR3 totals 14 residues. Germline CDR1 reads SNHLY; CDR2 reads FYNNEI. This chain's CDR3 is CASSVVGSTDTQYF. CDR3 nucleotide sequence: TGTGCCAGCAGCGTTGTGGGCAGCACAGATACGCAGTATTTT.

Only a few counts were recorded for this clone. The chain uses TRBV30 and TRBJ1-4; no clear D. The CDR3 is made up of 10 amino acids. CDR1 GTSNPN and CDR2 SVGIG come from the germline V gene (reference sequence). Trimming took off 5 bases at V and 7 bases at J, with 5 bases between the two ends. CDR3 sequence (DNA): TGTGCCTGGGGATCTGAAAAACTGTTTTTT. Protein: CAWGSEKLFF.

This clone was detected a few times. This chain connects TRBV6-1 to TRBJ2-2, with D unresolved. CDR3 length: 16 amino acids. The germline V gene encodes CDR1 MNHNS and CDR2 SASEGT. The V and J ends lost 0 bases and 1 base respectively, with 9 bases between them. CDR3 in amino acids: CASSEARGRNTGELFF. DNA for the CDR3: TGTGCCAGCAGTGAAGCTCGAGGACGGAACACCGGGGAGCTGTTTTTT.

The rearrangement links TRBV19 to TRBJ2-7; 8 bases line up with TRBD1. Germline V gives CDR1 LNHDA, CDR2 SQIVND (reference sequence). The CDR3 contains 14 residues. Trimming took 6 bases from V and 3 from J; bases not matched to a gene: 7. The CDR3 spells CASSPGDRNYEQYF. CDR3 in DNA: TGTGCCAGTAGCCCTGGGGACAGGAACTACGAGCAGTACTTC.

Comment on this clone: This may be a read error, as it is one base from a much larger clone. The chain has TRBV2 and TRBJ1-5; 8 bases are shared with TRBD1. V lost 3 bases to trimming and J lost 5 bases; unmatched junction nucleotides: 0. Per the germline V gene, CDR1 is SNHLY and CDR2 is FYNNEI. This CDR3 has 13 amino acids. The CDR3 here is CASSEDRDQPQHF. CDR3 bases: TGTGCCAGCAGTGAGGACAGGGATCAGCCCCAGCATTTT.

The gene calls are TRBV15 and TRBJ1-1; perhaps TRBD1 as D (6 bases). There are 13 residues in the CDR3. Germline CDR1 LNHNV, CDR2 YYDKDF (reference sequence). The V end lost 0 bases, the J end lost 7 bases, and 9 bases lay between the germline ends. CDR3 sequence reads: CATSREGTLEAFF. In DNA, the CDR3 is TGTGCCACCAGCAGAGAAGGGACACTTGAAGCTTTCTTT.

The chain has TRBV5-4 and TRBJ1-2, with 7 nucleotides matching TRBD1. Germline V CDR1 and CDR2: SGHNT, YYREEE (reference sequence). The CDR3 covers 14 residues. With V trimmed by 3 bases and J by 1 base, 3 bases remained unmatched. The CDR3 nucleotides read TGTGCCAGCAGCTACGGACAGGTTAACTATGGCTACACCTTC. Translated: CASSYGQVNYGYTF.

Only a few counts were recorded for this clone. V usage is TRBV28 and J usage is TRBJ2-7; D unresolved. The CDR3 covers 10 residues. Trimming shortened V by 4 bases and J by 5 bases, and 3 bases separated the two germline ends. CDR1 and CDR2 from the germline V gene are MDHEN and SYDVKM. In DNA form, the CDR3 reads TGTGCCAGCAGTTCCCACGAGCAGTACTTC. It is translated as CASSSHEQYF.

This chain links TRBV5-1 with TRBJ1-3; D is possibly TRBD1 (6 bases). Germline lookup yields CDR1 SGHRS and CDR2 YFSETQ. The V end was cut by 0 bases, the J end by 0 bases, with 16 bases between. CDR3 length: 18 residues. CDR3 sequence (DNA): TGCGCCAGCAGCTTGGCCTTACAGGGACTATTCTCTGGAAACACCATATATTTT. Encoded protein: CASSLALQGLFSGNTIYF.

DNA for the CDR3: TGTGCCTGGAGTGTACGCCTAGGGTACACTGAAGCTTTCTTT. Residues: CAWSVRLGYTEAFF. The chain combines TRBV30 with TRBJ1-1; D remains unclear. Trimming removed 0 bases from V and 3 bases from J, with 11 bases in between. The CDR3 has 14 amino acids. The V gene's germline CDR1 is GTSNPN and CDR2 SVGIG (reference sequence).

This rearrangement joins TRBV11-2 to TRBJ1-2; 9 nucleotides agree with TRBD1. Germline CDR1 SGHAT, CDR2 FQNNGV. The CDR3 loop spans 15 amino acids. V lost 5 bases and J lost 5; bases outside the gene matches: 9. CDR3 region: CASSPTTGTGYGYTF. CDR3 DNA sequence: TGTGCCAGCAGCCCAACGACCGGGACAGGGTATGGCTACACCTTC.

As concerns this clone: A much larger clone sits a single nucleotide away, making a read error possible. This rearrangement joins TRBV7-2 to TRBJ1-1; D remains ambiguous. V dropped 6 bases and J dropped 1 base, with 3 bases sitting between them. This CDR3 is built from 11 residues. CDR1 SGHTA and CDR2 FQGNSA come from the germline V gene. CDR3 amino acids: CASSSNTEAFF. Written as DNA, the CDR3 is TGTGCCAGCAGTTCGAACACTGAAGCTTTCTTT. Supplemented by reference TRBV7-2 and TRBJ1-1, the full variable domain reads GAGVSQSPSNKVTEKGKDVELRCDPISGHTALYWYRQSLGQGLEFLIYFQGNSAPDKSGLPSDRFSAERTGGSVSTLTIQRTQQEDSAVYLCASSSNTEAFFGQGTRLTVV.

This chain connects TRBV10-2 to TRBJ2-7; tentative D call: TRBD1 (5 bases). Trimming cost V 9 bases and J 5 bases, with 14 bases left between them. Germline CDR1 is WSHSY and CDR2 is SAAADI. The CDR3 totals 12 residues. The CDR3 coding sequence is TGCGCCAGTGGGGCCTGGACCCACGAGCAGTACTTC. Encoded protein: CASGAWTHEQYF.

This chain connects TRBV18 to TRBJ2-1; 8 bases align to TRBD2. The V gene end was trimmed by 2 bases and the J gene end by 7 bases; junction bases not matched to a gene: 7. Per the germline V gene, CDR1 is KGHSH and CDR2 is LQKENI. The CDR3 runs 15 residues. The CDR3 bases are TGTGCCAGCTCACCATTCCGGGAGGGCCAGAATGAGCAGTTCTTC. The encoded protein is CASSPFREGQNEQFF.